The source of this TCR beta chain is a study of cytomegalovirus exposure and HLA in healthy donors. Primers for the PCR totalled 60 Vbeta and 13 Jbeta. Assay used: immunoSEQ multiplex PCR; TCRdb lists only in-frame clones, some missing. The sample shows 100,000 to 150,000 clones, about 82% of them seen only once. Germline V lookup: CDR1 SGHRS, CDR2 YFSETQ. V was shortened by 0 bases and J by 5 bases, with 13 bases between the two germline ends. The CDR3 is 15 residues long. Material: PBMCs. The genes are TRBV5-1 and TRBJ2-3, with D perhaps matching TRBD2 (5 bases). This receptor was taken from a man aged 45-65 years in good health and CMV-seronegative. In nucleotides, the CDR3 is TGCGCCAGCAGCTTGGCCAACCCACGGGGAGATACGCAGTATTTT. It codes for CASSLANPRGDTQYF. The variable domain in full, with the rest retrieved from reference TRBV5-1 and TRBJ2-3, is KAGVTQTPRYLIKTRGQQVTLSCSPISGHRSVSWYQQTPGQGLQFLFEYFSETQRNKGNFPGRFSGRQFSNSRSEMNVSTLELGDSALYLCASSLANPRGDTQYFGPGTRLTVL.